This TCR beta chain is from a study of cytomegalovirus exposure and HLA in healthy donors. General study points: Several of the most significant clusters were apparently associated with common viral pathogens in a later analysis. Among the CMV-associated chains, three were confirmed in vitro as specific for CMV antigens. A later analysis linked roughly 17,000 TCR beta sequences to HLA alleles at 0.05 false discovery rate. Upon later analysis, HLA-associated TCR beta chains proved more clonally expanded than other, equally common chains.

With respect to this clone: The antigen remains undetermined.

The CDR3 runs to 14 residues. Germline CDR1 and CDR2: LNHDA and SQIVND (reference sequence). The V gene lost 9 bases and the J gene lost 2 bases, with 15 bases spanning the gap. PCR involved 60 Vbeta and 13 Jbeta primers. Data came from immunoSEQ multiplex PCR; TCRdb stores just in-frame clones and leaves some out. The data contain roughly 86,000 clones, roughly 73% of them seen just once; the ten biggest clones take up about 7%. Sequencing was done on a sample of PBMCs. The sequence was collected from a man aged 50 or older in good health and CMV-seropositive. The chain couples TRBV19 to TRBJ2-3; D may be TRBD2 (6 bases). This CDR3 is CARADGGTTDTQYF. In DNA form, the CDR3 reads TGTGCCAGAGCGGACGGGGGTACCACAGATACGCAGTATTTT.